This T cell receptor (beta chain) derives from a study of T-cell reconstitution after alpha-beta-depleted transplantation in children. Findings of the study overall: Surviving recipient T cells and thymic progenitors accounted for the high day-60 TCRbeta diversity observed in some patients. A year had passed since transplant, and T-cell counts and diversity by then came mostly from newly produced T cells. Several hundred rapidly expanded clones from non-depleted graft cells reportedly supplied alpha-beta T cells about two months post-transplant.

There are many counts of this clonotype. The target antigen is unknown. Preparation of the TCRbeta library involved a method that used unique molecular identifiers. One entry per CDR3 protein results from TCRdb running MiXCR on the PCR reads. The sample has fewer than 350,000 distinct CDR3 sequences; approximately 10% are singletons. The CDR3 totals 18 residues. CDR1 is MNHEY and CDR2 is SMNVEV in the germline V gene (reference sequence). V gave up 7 bases and J gave up 4 bases, with 26 bases separating them. The chain joins TRBV27 to TRBJ2-1; D is unclear. Here the sequenced sample was peripheral blood, taken 180 days after TCRalphabeta/CD19-depleted stem cell transplant. The clonotype originates from a male patient under 10 years old who had a stem cell transplant for chronic granulomatous disease, so the T cells may come from the graft donor. The CDR3 region is CASNQVAVGNTNYNEQFF. CDR3 in DNA: TGTGCCAGCAACCAAGTGGCCGTAGGGAATACCAATTACAATGAGCAGTTCTTC.